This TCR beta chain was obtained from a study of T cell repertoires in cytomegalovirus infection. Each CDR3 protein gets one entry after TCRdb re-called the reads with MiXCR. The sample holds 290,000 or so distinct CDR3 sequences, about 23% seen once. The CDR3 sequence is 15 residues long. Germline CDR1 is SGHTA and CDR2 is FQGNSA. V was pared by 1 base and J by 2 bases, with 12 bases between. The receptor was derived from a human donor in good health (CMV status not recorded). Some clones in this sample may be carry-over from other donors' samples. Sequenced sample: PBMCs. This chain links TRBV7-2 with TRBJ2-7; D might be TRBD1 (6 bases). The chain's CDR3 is CASSLVARGTYEQYF. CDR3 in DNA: TGTGCCAGCAGCTTAGTAGCCAGGGGAACCTACGAGCAGTACTTC. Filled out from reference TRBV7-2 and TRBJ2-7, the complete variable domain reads GAGVSQSPSNKVTEKGKDVELRCDPISGHTALYWYRQSLGQGLEFLIYFQGNSAPDKSGLPSDRFSAERTGGSVSTLTIQRTQQEDSAVYLCASSLVARGTYEQYFGPGTRLTVT.